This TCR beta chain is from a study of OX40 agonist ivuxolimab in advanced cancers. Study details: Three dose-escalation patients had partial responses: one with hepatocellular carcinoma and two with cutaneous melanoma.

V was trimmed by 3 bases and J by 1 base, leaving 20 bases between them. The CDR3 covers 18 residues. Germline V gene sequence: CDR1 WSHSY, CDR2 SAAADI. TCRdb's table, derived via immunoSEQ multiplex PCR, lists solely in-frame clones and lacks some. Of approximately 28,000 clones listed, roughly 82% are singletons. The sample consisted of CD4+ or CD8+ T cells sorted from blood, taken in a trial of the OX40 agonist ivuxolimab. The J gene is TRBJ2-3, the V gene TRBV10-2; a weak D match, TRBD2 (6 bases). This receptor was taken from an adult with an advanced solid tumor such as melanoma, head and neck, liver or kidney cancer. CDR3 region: CASSDRPNVAVGTDTQYF. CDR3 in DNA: TGCGCCAGCAGTGACCGGCCAAACGTAGCGGTGGGCACAGATACGCAGTATTTT.